This T cell receptor (beta chain) is drawn from a study of graft-versus-host responses after intestinal transplantation. Study context: Multivisceral, liver-intestinal, or isolated intestinal grafts were transplanted into recipients. Every transplant recipient was induced with anti-thymocyte globulin, then maintained on tacrolimus and steroids for roughly 3 years. Study findings and constraints: Investigators detected GvH clones in recipient marrow, with some emerging earlier in ileum or blood.

This clone was seen a few times. The antigen remains unidentified. Clones were read by immunoSEQ multiplex PCR, and TCRdb kept only the in-frame ones, dropping some. The sample lists some 15,000 clones; 77% were seen once. Both intraepithelial and lamina propria lymphocytes were released by processing graft tissue. The specimen comprised ileum tissue, sampled roughly 26 days after intestinal transplant. The TCR sequence derives from a human patient who received an intestinal transplant, so some T cells may come from the graft donor.

The CDR3 loop is CASSGEGIYYGYTF. The CDR3 nucleotides are TGTGCCAGCAGTGGGGAGGGGATTTACTATGGCTACACCTTC. The genes are TRBV2 and TRBJ1-2, with TRBD1 as a possible D gene (5 bases). This CDR3 has 14 residues. Trimming took off 4 bases at V and 3 bases at J, with 12 bases between the two ends. From germline, CDR1 is SNHLY and CDR2 FYNNEI.